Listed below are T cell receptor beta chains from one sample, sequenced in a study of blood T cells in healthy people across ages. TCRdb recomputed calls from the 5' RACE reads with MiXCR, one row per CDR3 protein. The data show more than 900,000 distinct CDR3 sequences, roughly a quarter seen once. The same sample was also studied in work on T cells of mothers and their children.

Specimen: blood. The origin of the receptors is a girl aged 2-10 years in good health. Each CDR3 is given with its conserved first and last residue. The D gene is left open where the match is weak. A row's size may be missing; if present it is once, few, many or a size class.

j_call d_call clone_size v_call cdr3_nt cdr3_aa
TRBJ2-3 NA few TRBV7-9 TGTGCCAGCAGCTTAGCCCCCGTATGGGGAGACGCAGATACGCAGTATTTT CASSLAPVWGDADTQYF
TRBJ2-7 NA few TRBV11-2 TGTGCCAGCAGCTTAGAGGAAACCCAGGTGGGGGAGCAGTACTTC CASSLEETQVGEQYF
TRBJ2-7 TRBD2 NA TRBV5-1 TGCGCCAGCAGCTTGGGGAGGGGAGGGGATAGCTACGAGCAGTACTTC CASSLGRGGDSYEQYF
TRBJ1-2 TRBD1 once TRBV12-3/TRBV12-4 TGTACCAGCGTCGGACAGGACAACTATGGCTACACCTTC CTSVGQDNYGYTF
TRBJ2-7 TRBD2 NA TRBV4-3 TGCGCCAGCGGAGTGGGGGGGTCCTACGAGCAGTACTTC CASGVGGSYEQYF
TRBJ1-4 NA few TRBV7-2 TGTGCCAGCAGTTTGGGGGGAACGGGAAATGAAAAACTGTTTTTT CASSLGGTGNEKLFF
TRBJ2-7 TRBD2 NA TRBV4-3 TGCGCCAGCAGCCAAGAAAGCGGGGGAACCTACGAGCAGTACTTC CASSQESGGTYEQYF
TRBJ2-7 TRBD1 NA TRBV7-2 TGTGCCAGCAGCGATCAGACAGGGGCGGACGAGCAGTACTTC CASSDQTGADEQYF
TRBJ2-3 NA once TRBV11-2 TGTGCCAGCAGCTTAGAAGGTTGGATGATGAGGGGAGATACGCAGTATTTT CASSLEGWMMRGDTQYF
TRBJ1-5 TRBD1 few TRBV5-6 TGTGCCAGCAGCATTGGAGGGACAGGGGCAGGGCCCCAGCATTTT CASSIGGTGAGPQHF
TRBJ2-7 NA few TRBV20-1 TGCAGTGCGGGGGCCCCCTCCTACGAGCAGTACTTC CSAGAPSYEQYF
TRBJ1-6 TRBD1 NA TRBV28 TGTGCCAGCAGTTTTACTGTCTCTCGACAGGGAGCTAATTCACCCCTCCACTTT CASSFTVSRQGANSPLHF
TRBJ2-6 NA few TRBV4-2 TGTGCCAGCAGCCAAGTTTCCAGCTCTGGGGCCAACGTCCTGACTTTC CASSQVSSSGANVLTF
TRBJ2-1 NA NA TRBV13 TGTGCCAGCAGCCCACCCCTTGGGGCCAATGAGCAGTTCTTC CASSPPLGANEQFF
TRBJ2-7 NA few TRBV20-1 TGCAGTGCTAGAACCAGGGCGGCCAATTCCTACGAGCAGTACTTC CSARTRAANSYEQYF
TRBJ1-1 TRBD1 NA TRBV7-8 TGTGCCAGCAGCCCCCCGACAGGGAGGGGCCCTGAAGCTTTCTTT CASSPPTGRGPEAFF
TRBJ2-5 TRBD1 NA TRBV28 TGTGCCATCTCACTACAGGGGGAAGAGACCCAGTACTTC CAISLQGEETQYF
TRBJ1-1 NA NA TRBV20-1 TGCAGTATTGCCGGGGGAACGAACACTGAAGCTTTCTTT CSIAGGTNTEAFF
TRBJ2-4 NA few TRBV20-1 TGCAGTGCCCAACACGGAGAGGAAGCCAAAAACATTCAGTACTTC CSAQHGEEAKNIQYF
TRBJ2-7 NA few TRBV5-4 TGTGCCAGTAGCTTTTCGGTCGGCTCCTACGAGCAGTACTTC CASSFSVGSYEQYF
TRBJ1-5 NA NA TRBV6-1 TGTGCCAGCAGTGACACAGCTAACAATCAGCCCCAGCATTTT CASSDTANNQPQHF
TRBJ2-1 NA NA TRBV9 TGTGCCAGCAGCGTAGAAAGCGGGTCAAATATCGTGCAGTTCTTC CASSVESGSNIVQFF
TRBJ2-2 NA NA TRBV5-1 TGCGCCAGCAGCTTGTGGGCCAGCTCCACCGGGGAGCTGTTTTTT CASSLWASSTGELFF
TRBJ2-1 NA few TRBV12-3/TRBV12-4 TGTACCACGGGACTTTCCTACAATGAGCAGTTCTTC CTTGLSYNEQFF
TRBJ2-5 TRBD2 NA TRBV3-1 TGTGCCAGCAGCCAAGATCTGTCTAGCGGGGGGGCGACGGTGACCCAGTACTTC CASSQDLSSGGATVTQYF
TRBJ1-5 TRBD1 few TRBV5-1 TGCGCCAGCAGCCGGACAGGGGGTGGGGAGCCCCAGCATTTT CASSRTGGGEPQHF
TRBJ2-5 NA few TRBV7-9 TGTGCCAGCAGCTTCACGAACGAAGAGACCCAGTACTTC CASSFTNEETQYF
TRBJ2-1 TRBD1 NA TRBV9 TGTGCCAGCAGCGGGGGGTCGGGACAGGGAAAGAACAATGAGCAGTTCTTC CASSGGSGQGKNNEQFF
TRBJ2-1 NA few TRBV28 TGTGCCAGCAGTATTGAGTATGAGCAGTTCTTC CASSIEYEQFF
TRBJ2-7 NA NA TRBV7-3 TGTGCCAGCAGTCTTCGGGGAGGGGGCTTTTACGAGCAGTACTTC CASSLRGGGFYEQYF
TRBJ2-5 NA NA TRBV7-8 TGTGCCAGCAGCTTACCTCACAGGTCGTTCGAGACCCAGTACTTC CASSLPHRSFETQYF
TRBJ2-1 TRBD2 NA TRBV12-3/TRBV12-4 TGTGCCAGCGCCCGACTAGCGGGAGGCAATGAGCAGTTCTTC CASARLAGGNEQFF
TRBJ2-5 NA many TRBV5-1 TGTGCCAGCAGCCTATCGAATCAAGAGACCCAGTACTTC CASSLSNQETQYF
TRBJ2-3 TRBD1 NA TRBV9 TGTGCCAGCAGCCAGACAGGGTGGGGCACAGATACGCAGTATTTT CASSQTGWGTDTQYF
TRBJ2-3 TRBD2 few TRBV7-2 TGTGCCAGCGGCCGTTTTCAACTAGCGGGGTCTTCTAGCACAGATACGCAGTATTTT CASGRFQLAGSSSTDTQYF